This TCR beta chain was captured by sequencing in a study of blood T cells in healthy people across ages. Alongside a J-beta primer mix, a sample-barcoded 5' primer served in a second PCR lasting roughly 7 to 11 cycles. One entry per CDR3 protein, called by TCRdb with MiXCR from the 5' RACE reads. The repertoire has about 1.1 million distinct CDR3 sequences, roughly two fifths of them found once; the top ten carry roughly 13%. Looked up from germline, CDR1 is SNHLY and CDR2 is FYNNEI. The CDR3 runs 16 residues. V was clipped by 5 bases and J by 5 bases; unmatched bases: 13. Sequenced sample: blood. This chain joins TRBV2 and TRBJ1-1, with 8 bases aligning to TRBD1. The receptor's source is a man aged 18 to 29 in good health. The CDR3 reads CASSLDRAGERTEAFF. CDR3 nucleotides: TGTGCCAGCAGTTTGGACAGGGCTGGGGAAAGGACTGAAGCTTTCTTT.